Following are 24 T cell receptor beta chains from one sample sequenced in a study of cytomegalovirus exposure and HLA in healthy donors. Amplification used 60 Vbeta primers and 13 Jbeta primers. Using immunoSEQ multiplex PCR, the repertoire was profiled, and TCRdb retains in-frame clones only, with some absent. The sample lists hundreds of thousands of clones, over 80% occurring once. Sample: PBMCs. These receptors originate from a boy between 2 and 15 years old in good health and CMV-seronegative.

The table lists this clone with a count of one. V is TRBV11-3 and J is TRBJ2-7; 8 bases match TRBD2. Germline V lookup: CDR1 SGHNT, CDR2 YENEEA. The CDR3 has 13 residues. V gave up 5 bases and J gave up 5 bases; unmatched junction bases: 5. CDR3 sequence: CASSQAGVHEQYF. Here the CDR3 DNA reads TGTGCCAGCAGCCAAGCGGGGGTCCACGAGCAGTACTTC.

This chain links TRBV19 with TRBJ2-1; D not certain. Germline CDR1 is LNHDA and CDR2 is SQIVND (reference sequence). The V end lost 7 bases, the J end lost 8 bases, and 15 bases lay between the germline ends. This CDR3 comprises 13 residues. The CDR3 DNA reads as TGTGCCAGTAAATTGTCTGGTGCGTATGAGCAGTTCTTC. It is translated as CASKLSGAYEQFF.

V gene TRBV6-1 combines with J gene TRBJ1-1, with D possibly being TRBD1 (6 bases). Trimming took 10 bases from V and 4 from J, leaving 16 bases between them. The length of the CDR3 is 13 residues. CDR1 and CDR2 from the germline V gene are MNHNS and SASEGT. The CDR3 bases are TGTGCCATCCGGCGTACAGGGAGCACTGAAGCTTTCTTT. Its protein is CAIRRTGSTEAFF.

This clone has only a few counts. The junction does not match germline at one end; this may be a read error. The J gene is TRBJ2-1, the V gene TRBV7-7, with 7 bases lining up with TRBD1. The CDR3 extends over 12 amino acids. From germline, CDR1 is SSHAT and CDR2 FNYEAQ (reference sequence). The DNA of the CDR3 is TGTGCTAGCAGCGAGGGGGCAGGTGAGCAGTTCTTC. It specifies CASSEGAGEQFF.

This clone was found once. The chain employs TRBV2 and TRBJ2-1, with TRBD2 identical over 8 bases. CDR3 length: 14 amino acids. V gave up 8 bases and J gave up 8 bases; unmatched junction bases: 11. Germline-derived CDR1 and CDR2 are SNHLY and FYNNEI. CDR3 amino acids: CASGDGRASDEQFF. CDR3 nucleotide sequence: TGTGCCAGCGGGGACGGGAGGGCCTCCGATGAGCAGTTCTTC.

V usage is TRBV11-2 and J usage is TRBJ1-6; D is perhaps TRBD1 (5 bases). This CDR3 spans 15 amino acids. Trimming took off 5 bases at V and 3 bases at J, with 11 bases between the two ends. From germline, CDR1 is SGHAT and CDR2 FQNNGV. CDR3 residues: CASSPVDSYNSPLHF. The DNA of the CDR3 is TGTGCCAGCAGCCCAGTAGACAGCTATAATTCACCCCTCCACTTT. Combining the CDR3 with reference TRBV11-2 and TRBJ1-6 gives the whole variable domain EAGVAQSPRYKIIEKRQSVAFWCNPISGHATLYWYQQILGQGPKLLIQFQNNGVVDDSQLPKDRFSAERLKGVDSTLKIQPAKLEDSAVYLCASSPVDSYNSPLHFGNGTRLTVT.

The chain couples TRBV9 to TRBJ2-5; TRBD1 aligns across 8 bases. Germline V gene sequence: CDR1 SGDLS, CDR2 YYNGEE. V dropped 4 bases and J dropped 1; count of bases not matched to a gene: 9. CDR3 length: 16 residues. The CDR3 loop is CASSSRTGTIQETQYF. CDR3 bases: TGTGCCAGCAGCTCGCGGACAGGGACCATCCAAGAGACCCAGTACTTC.

The J gene is TRBJ2-2, the V gene TRBV6-1; a weak D match, TRBD1 (6 bases). With 11 bases removed from V and 5 bases from J, the gap between germline ends came to 18 bases. The germline V gene has CDR1 MNHNS and CDR2 SASEGT. The CDR3 is made up of 14 amino acids. This CDR3 reads CASTTGRGTGELFF. In DNA, the CDR3 is TGTGCCTCCACGACAGGTCGGGGTACCGGGGAGCTGTTTTTT.

The sample holds one count of this clone. This chain uses TRBV12-5 with TRBJ2-3; no clear D. CDR3 length: 17 amino acids. Trimming took off 3 bases at V and 4 bases at J, with 20 bases between the two ends. Germline CDR1 is LGHNT and CDR2 is FRNRAP. The CDR3 bases are TGTGCTAGTGGTTTAGCTACAGAGAGTCTTTGGGCAGATACGCAGTATTTT. Its translation: CASGLATESLWADTQYF.

Turning to this clone: Other DNA sequences from this sample encode an identical CDR3 as well. This chain connects TRBV6-6 to TRBJ2-7; 9 bases map to TRBD1. The germline CDR1 and CDR2 sequences are MNHNY and SVGAGI (reference sequence). The CDR3 has 15 residues. The trim removed 0 bases at V and 0 bases at J, leaving 0 bases unmatched. CDR3 protein: CASSYSGQGSYEQYF. CDR3 coding DNA: TGTGCCAGCAGTTACTCGGGACAGGGCTCCTACGAGCAGTACTTC.

The genes are TRBV15 and TRBJ2-7; 12 bases are shared with TRBD2. V shed 3 bases and J 7 bases; nucleotides not matched to a gene: 7. This CDR3 region has 15 residues. CDR1 and CDR2 (germline): LNHNV, YYDKDF (reference sequence). This chain's CDR3 is CATSRTSGGYWEQYF. The CDR3 bases are TGTGCCACCAGCAGGACTAGCGGGGGCTATTGGGAGCAGTACTTC.

The rearrangement joins TRBV7-9 to TRBJ2-7; D not certain. V lost 1 base and J 3 bases, leaving 7 bases between the germline ends. The CDR3 has 13 amino acids. Germline values: CDR1 SEHNR, CDR2 FQNEAQ (reference sequence). Here the CDR3 reads CASSLGGVYEQYF. The CDR3 nucleotides are TGTGCCAGCAGCTTAGGAGGTGTCTACGAGCAGTACTTC.

V gene TRBV4-1 combines with J gene TRBJ1-2, with 7 bases aligning to TRBD1. The V and J ends lost 2 bases and 3 bases, in that order; junction bases with no gene match: 6. Germline assignment: CDR1 MGHRA and CDR2 YSYEKL. The CDR3 totals 15 residues. Here the CDR3 reads CASSQPTGEYYGYTF. The CDR3 coding sequence is TGCGCCAGCAGCCAACCCACAGGGGAATACTATGGCTACACCTTC.

This rearrangement joins TRBV6-1 to TRBJ2-1; TRBD2 aligns across 10 bases. Germline V gives CDR1 MNHNS, CDR2 SASEGT. With V trimmed by 2 bases and J by 4 bases, 5 bases remained unmatched. CDR3 length equals 16 residues. The CDR3 DNA follows: TGTGCCAGCAGTGAAATTCCTAGCGGGGGTTACAATGAGCAGTTCTTC. This sequence encodes CASSEIPSGGYNEQFF.

The rearrangement links TRBV5-1 to TRBJ2-5; 10 positions match TRBD2. CDR3 length equals 16 residues. Trimming removed 9 bases from V and 2 bases from J; junction bases left unmatched: 13. The V gene's germline CDR1 is SGHRS and CDR2 YFSETQ. The CDR3 coding sequence is TGCGCCACCCGACCGTCAGCGGGGGGGGCTCAAGAGACCCAGTACTTC. It specifies CATRPSAGGAQETQYF.

The chain is built from TRBV7-9 and TRBJ2-2, with TRBD1 matching over 10 bases. Germline values: CDR1 SEHNR, CDR2 FQNEAQ (reference sequence). The CDR3 is 15 residues long. The V segment lost 2 bases and the J segment 6 bases; nucleotides outside the gene matches: 3. The CDR3 loop reads CASSLMGQGSGELFF. DNA of the CDR3: TGTGCCAGCAGCTTAATGGGACAGGGGTCCGGGGAGCTGTTTTTT.

The gene calls are TRBV27 and TRBJ2-1, with 11 bases aligning to TRBD2. Germline CDR1 MNHEY, CDR2 SMNVEV (reference sequence). The CDR3 runs 19 residues. The V segment lost 3 bases and the J segment 7 bases; nucleotides outside the gene matches: 17. The CDR3 here is CASSFPRGVAGGPLNEQFF. The CDR3 bases are TGTGCCAGCAGTTTTCCGAGGGGAGTAGCGGGGGGGCCTTTGAATGAGCAGTTCTTC.

The chain couples TRBV5-1 to TRBJ2-1, with 12 bases that match TRBD2. The V segment lost 1 base and the J segment 4 bases; nucleotides outside the gene matches: 3. From germline, CDR1 is SGHRS and CDR2 YFSETQ. CDR3 length: 16 residues. CDR3 nucleotides: TGCGCCAGCAGCTTGATCCTAGCGGGAGGGTACAATGAGCAGTTCTTC. Its protein product is CASSLILAGGYNEQFF.

Remarks on this clone: Other nucleotide sequences in the sample specify the same CDR3. This chain links TRBV19 with TRBJ2-7, with 8 bases aligning to TRBD1. The V gene end was trimmed by 6 bases and the J gene end by 4 bases; junction bases not matched to a gene: 2. CDR3 length: 12 amino acids. Germline CDR1 LNHDA, CDR2 SQIVND (reference sequence). In DNA, the CDR3 is TGTGCCAGTAGCACAGGGGGATACGAGCAGTACTTC. Translated, it gives CASSTGGYEQYF.

The V and J genes are TRBV9 and TRBJ1-2; D is possibly TRBD1 (5 bases). Per germline, CDR1 SGDLS and CDR2 YYNGEE. The V and J ends lost 4 bases and 1 base respectively, with 11 bases between them. The CDR3 length is 14 residues. CDR3 bases: TGTGCCAGCAGCTCCGGGGGGAATAACTATGGCTACACCTTC. Translating it yields CASSSGGNNYGYTF.

The rearrangement joins TRBV27 to TRBJ2-1, with a possible D match to TRBD2 (5 bases). The germline V gene encodes CDR1 MNHEY and CDR2 SMNVEV (reference sequence). This CDR3 region has 15 residues. Trimming took 1 base from V and 0 from J, leaving 7 bases between them. CDR3 loop: CASSLFGDSYNEQFF. As DNA, the CDR3 is TGTGCCAGCAGTTTATTCGGGGACTCCTACAATGAGCAGTTCTTC.

The chain recombines TRBV9 with TRBJ1-1, with a tentative D call TRBD1 (5 bases). The CDR3 sequence is 16 residues long. Germline V gene sequence: CDR1 SGDLS, CDR2 YYNGEE. Trimming took 0 bases from V and 0 from J, leaving 12 bases between them. The CDR3 region has the DNA TGTGCCAGCAGCGTAGTTTCAGGGACTATGAACACTGAAGCTTTCTTT. Protein: CASSVVSGTMNTEAFF.

This clone has just a few counts. V is TRBV4-1 and J is TRBJ1-1; a possible D gene is TRBD1 (6 bases). From germline, CDR1 is MGHRA and CDR2 YSYEKL. The CDR3 is 15 amino acids. Trimming left V 2 bases short and J 6 bases short, with 16 bases between. CDR3 nucleotide sequence: TGCGCCAGCAGCCAACTACAGGGCAATACAGCTGAAGCTTTCTTT. Translating it yields CASSQLQGNTAEAFF.

The gene calls are TRBV5-4 and TRBJ2-1; the D is unclear. Per the germline V gene, CDR1 is SGHNT and CDR2 is YYREEE (reference sequence). The CDR3 spans 15 residues. Trimming shortened V by 3 bases and J by 0 bases, and 10 bases separated the two germline ends. DNA of the CDR3: TGTGCCAGCAGCTCCGACTCGAGCTCCTACAATGAGCAGTTCTTC. Translating it yields CASSSDSSSYNEQFF.